This note documents a single T cell receptor (beta chain) sequence. Its antigen is currently unknown. Use of 60 Vbeta and 13 Jbeta primers characterized the PCR. Sequenced by immunoSEQ multiplex PCR; TCRdb stores in-frame clones only, minus some. This table holds around 110,000 clones, around 70% found once. The data derive from a study of cytomegalovirus exposure and HLA in healthy donors. General study findings and limits: A classifier reportedly called cytomegalovirus status with high sensitivity and specificity. One variant, a missense change in DCLRE1C, was linked in a later analysis to TCR beta V- and J-gene trimming.

Specimen: PBMCs. This TCR derives from a woman in her late teens or twenties in good health and CMV-seronegative.

The CDR3 coding sequence is TGTGCCAGCAGTTTCGGTAACAGGGGTTATGGCTACACCTTC. Residues: CASSFGNRGYGYTF. V and J are TRBV27 and TRBJ1-2, with 7 bases fitting TRBD1. Trimming cost V 3 bases and J 5 bases; bases outside gene matches: 6. CDR3 length: 14 residues. CDR1 is MNHEY and CDR2 is SMNVEV in the germline V gene (reference sequence).